These 9 T cell receptor beta chains were all obtained from the same sample, sequenced in a study of CD8+ T cells in alopecia areata. As the sequencing template, cDNA was produced by extracting RNA and reverse transcribing it. TCRdb's table, derived via immunoSEQ multiplex PCR, lists solely in-frame clones and lacks some. The sample has about 5,400 clones, over 60% seen once. Specified treatment: oral pan-JAK inhibitor, 5-10 mg twice daily. Punch biopsies of lesional scalp, plus peripheral blood, were taken from alopecia areata patients. Sequences were derived from skin, sampled at week 24, from a patient treated with tofacitinib. The receptors originated from a human donor with alopecia areata.

This clone was observed a few times. The chain employs TRBV29-1 and TRBJ2-1; 9 bases line up with TRBD2. Losses at the gene ends were 5 bases for V and 9 bases for J; bases not matched to a gene: 11. The CDR3 extends over 14 amino acids. Germline assignment: CDR1 SQVTM and CDR2 ANQGSEA. CDR3 DNA sequence: TGCAGCGTTATTACTGGCGGGGGGGCTGTTGAGCAGTTCTTC. The encoded protein is CSVITGGGAVEQFF.

V usage is TRBV2 and J usage is TRBJ2-5; possibly TRBD1 for D (5 bases). Germline-derived CDR1 and CDR2 are SNHLY and FYNNEI. This CDR3 comprises 16 residues. Trimming removed 3 bases at V and 7 bases at J, with 21 bases between. The CDR3 DNA is TGTGCCAGCAGTGATCAGGATAGGGGCAATATATGGACCCAGTACTTC. Its translation: CASSDQDRGNIWTQYF.

V gene TRBV5-4 combines with J gene TRBJ2-2; D not certain. Trimming stripped 1 base from V and 1 base from J, with 8 bases between. This CDR3 is built from 15 residues. Germline V gene data show CDR1 as SGHNT and CDR2 as YYREEE (reference sequence). CDR3 in DNA: TGTGCCAGCAGCTTGAAGGGTCGGAACACCGGGGAGCTGTTTTTT. Amino acid sequence: CASSLKGRNTGELFF.

V usage is TRBV14 and J usage is TRBJ2-2, with D unresolved. The CDR3 runs 13 residues. Looked up from germline, CDR1 is SGHDN and CDR2 is FVKESK. V was shortened by 3 bases and J by 1 base, with 3 bases between the two germline ends. DNA of the CDR3: TGTGCCAGCAGCCAGGTGAACACCGGGGAGCTGTTTTTT. Its protein is CASSQVNTGELFF.

V and J are TRBV6-5 and TRBJ1-5; perhaps TRBD1 as D (5 bases). This CDR3 has 15 amino acids. The V and J ends lost 5 bases and 6 bases respectively, with 17 bases between them. Per germline, CDR1 MNHEY and CDR2 SVGAGI. Here the CDR3 reads CASSRGWERGQPQHF. The CDR3 DNA is TGTGCCAGCAGTAGGGGCTGGGAGAGGGGTCAGCCCCAGCATTTT.

The chain combines TRBV9 with TRBJ1-2, with 7 bases aligning to TRBD1. Per germline, CDR1 SGDLS and CDR2 YYNGEE. The V gene end was trimmed by 0 bases and the J gene end by 4 bases; junction bases not matched to a gene: 3. This CDR3 is built from 14 residues. CDR3 amino acids: CASSVAGQLYGYTF. The CDR3, as DNA: TGTGCCAGCAGCGTAGCGGGACAGCTCTATGGCTACACCTTC.

This sequence joins TRBV2 and TRBJ2-2; D gene unclear. The CDR3 has 16 amino acids. The V gene lost 4 bases and the J gene lost 4 bases, with 16 bases spanning the gap. The germline CDR1 and CDR2 sequences are SNHLY and FYNNEI. CDR3 protein: CASSVTSARGTGELFF. In DNA, the CDR3 is TGTGCCAGCAGTGTAACGTCCGCACGCGGCACCGGGGAGCTGTTTTTT.

The rearrangement joins TRBV7-8 to TRBJ2-5, with TRBD2 identical over 11 bases. Unmatched junction bases numbered 10, after V lost 11 bases and J lost 2 bases. The CDR3 runs to 15 residues. Germline V lookup: CDR1 SGHVS, CDR2 FQNEAQ. CDR3 sequence: CAAMASGGSQETQYF. In DNA form, the CDR3 reads TGTGCCGCCATGGCTAGCGGGGGGAGTCAAGAGACCCAGTACTTC.

This chain uses TRBV2 with TRBJ2-1; a weak D match, TRBD1 (6 bases). V gave up 4 bases and J gave up 0 bases, with 10 bases separating them. From germline, CDR1 is SNHLY and CDR2 FYNNEI. The CDR3 spans 15 residues. The CDR3 spells CASSALDSSYNEQFF. Written as DNA, the CDR3 is TGTGCCAGCAGTGCCCTGGACAGCTCCTACAATGAGCAGTTCTTC. Complete variable domain (other parts from reference TRBV2 and TRBJ2-1): EPEVTQTPSHQVTQMGQEVILRCVPISNHLYFYWYRQILGQKVEFLVSFYNNEISEKSEIFDDQFSVERPDGSNFTLKIRSTKLEDSAMYFCASSALDSSYNEQFFGPGTRLTVL.